This T cell receptor (beta chain) was sequenced in a study of cytomegalovirus exposure and HLA in healthy donors (dated by TCRdb to the late 2010s). Broadly, across the study: According to a later analysis, the roughly 120 validation repertoires were produced on the same platform as the roughly 600 repertoires of the first cohort. The study combined high-throughput TCR immunosequencing, statistical association of individual TCRs with disease status, and machine learning to predict cytomegalovirus infection status. The study was designed to test whether signatures of past pathogen exposure could be identified by cataloging public T cell receptors. Along with the approximately 600-subject first cohort, a separate validation cohort of over a hundred different subjects was used.

Regarding this clone: It lacks a known antigen. No base quality values were provided; no much bigger clone lies one nucleotide off.

What the research found in general, with its limitations: A later analysis had no HLA typing for the validation cohort, so co-occurrence there was scored across all 130 or so repertoires. Most TCR sequences were seen in very few donors, while some public TCRs were found in many individuals. The classifier was reported to diagnose cytomegalovirus status with high specificity and sensitivity in both the original and validation cohorts. Subsequent analysis determined that TCRs grouped into clusters in the first cohort also showed a tendency toward co-occurrence across the 120 validation repertoires, and roughly 95% of cluster scores exceeded 0. According to the authors, the approach could potentially be generalized to other disease states and immunological phenotypes. In vitro tests confirmed that a few of the cytomegalovirus-associated TCR beta chains recognize cytomegalovirus antigens. A total of fewer than 200 TCR beta chains were listed by the study as associated with cytomegalovirus.

CDR1 and CDR2 are read off the germline V gene as SGHTA and FQGNSA. The cysteine opens and the phenylalanine closes a CDR3 of 16 amino acids. Here the CDR3 DNA is all that survives: 48 bases in frame from base 1. V gives up 1 base and J gives up 0 bases, and the segment between their germline ends measures 12 bases. The donors belonged to the validation cohort of around 130 subjects, which was separate from the roughly 680-subject first cohort. The receptor library was made with the immunoSEQ multiplex PCR assay. The original pipeline was this. A statistical classification framework was built to diagnose cytomegalovirus status from the catalog of TCR beta chain sequences. Imported from immuneACCESS, the table was reduced by TCRdb to in-frame sequences with V and J called. These copies leave out some clones; in studies compared against another copy, an unresolved V gene accounts for under half, and the cause of the remainder is not known. The DNA was the basis for D and trimming; V, J and clone size are from that table. The sample table records fewer than 200,000 clones; around nine tenths of these occur just once. The ten largest account for around 2.1% of the sample.

Sequencing was carried out using PBMCs. The chain links TRBV7-2 with TRBJ1-2, with an unclear D gene assignment. This TCR derives from a woman younger than 35 in good health and CMV-seronegative. The DNA reads TGTGCCAGCAGCTTAGTCAGCGCCAGCCCTAACTATGGCTACACCTTC. Its translation reads: CASSLVSASPNYGYTF.